The following is a T cell receptor (beta chain) sequence with its context. Its antigen is unidentified. The source of the sample is a study of cytomegalovirus exposure and HLA in healthy donors. Study background: The same platform was used for the roughly 120 validation repertoires and the roughly 670 first-cohort repertoires, a later analysis reported. Overall study results and limits: The study designated 150 to 200 TCR beta chains cytomegalovirus-associated. Rarity characterized most TCR sequences, yet some public TCRs appeared in many donors. Specificity of a few CMV-associated chains for CMV antigens was verified in vitro.

TCRdb keeps only in-frame clones here, not all; method: immunoSEQ multiplex PCR. The sample lists 330,000 or so clones, approximately 90% seen once, with 0.65% to 0.85% in the top ten. The sequencing sample was made of PBMCs. The receptor was isolated from a woman between 18 and 29 years old in good health and CMV-seronegative.

Here the CDR3 DNA reads TGCAGCGTTGGGGAGGCAGGGACCTTGAACACTGAAGCTTTCTTT. It yields the protein CSVGEAGTLNTEAFF. The chain couples TRBV29-1 to TRBJ1-1, with a weak D call TRBD1 (5 bases). Germline CDR1 reads SQVTM; CDR2 reads ANQGSEA. This CDR3 has 15 amino acids. Trimming took 4 bases from V and 0 from J, leaving 15 bases between them.